What follows describes a single TCR beta chain. The antigen is not known. This entry is derived from a study of cytomegalovirus exposure and HLA in healthy donors. Study summary: In an earlier analysis, 90 million to 130 million unique TCR beta sequences were found from some 200 million T cells. Early released data had about 85 million unique TCRs, all coming from HLA-typed donors.

PCR primers comprised 60 Vbeta and 13 Jbeta primers. The method was immunoSEQ multiplex PCR; TCRdb's version includes in-frame clones alone and lacks a portion of them. The table lists about 200,000 clones, 65% to 85% of them singletons. CDR3 length: 15 amino acids. Germline CDR1 LGHNA, CDR2 YNFKEQ. Trimming cost V 2 bases and J 5 bases; bases outside gene matches: 8. General study points: According to a later analysis, most TCR beta chains associated with CMV appeared HLA-restricted. In a later analysis, TCR beta V- and J-gene trimming showed a link to a missense DCLRE1C variant.

The sequence came from a boy aged 2 to 10 in good health and CMV-seronegative. Specimen: PBMCs. The rearrangement uses TRBV4-2 and TRBJ1-1; 7 bases line up with TRBD1. The CDR3 region has the DNA TGTGCCAGCAGCCAACAGGGACAGAAGGCAACTGAAGCTTTCTTT. Protein sequence: CASSQQGQKATEAFF.